This T cell receptor beta chain was profiled in a study of T cell responses to AZD1222 COVID-19 vaccine. Looking at the study overall: Pooled together were second doses at about 4 or about 12 weeks. Points from the study as a whole: Sampling captured repertoires only after the peak T cell response.

CDR1 SGDLS and CDR2 YYNGEE come from the germline V gene. The CDR3 runs to 14 residues. Trimming removed 4 bases from V and 6 bases from J, with 15 bases in between. Of note for this clone: The antigen remains undetermined.

This table comes from immunoSEQ multiplex PCR, and its TCRdb copy is limited to in-frame clones, with some not included. The sample includes some 90,000 clones, 80% to 90% of them seen just once. The V and J genes are TRBV9 and TRBJ2-3; a weak D match, TRBD1 (5 bases). The material sequenced was peripheral blood, taken on day 0 of AZD1222 vaccination. The sequence was collected from an adult in good health. The CDR3 region has the DNA TGTGCCAGCAGCTTGTCTCAGGGATGGGATACGCAGTATTTT. Translated: CASSLSQGWDTQYF.